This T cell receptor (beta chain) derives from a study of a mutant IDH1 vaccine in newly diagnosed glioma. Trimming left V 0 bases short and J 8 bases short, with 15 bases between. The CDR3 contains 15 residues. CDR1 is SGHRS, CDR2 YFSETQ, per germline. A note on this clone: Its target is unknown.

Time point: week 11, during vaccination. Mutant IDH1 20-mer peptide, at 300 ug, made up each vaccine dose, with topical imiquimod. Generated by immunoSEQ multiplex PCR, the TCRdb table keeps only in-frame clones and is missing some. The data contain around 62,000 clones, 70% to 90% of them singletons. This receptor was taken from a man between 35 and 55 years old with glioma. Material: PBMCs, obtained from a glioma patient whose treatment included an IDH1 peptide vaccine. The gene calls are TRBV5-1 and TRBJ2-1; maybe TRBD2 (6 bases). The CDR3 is CASSLGGTLQDEQFF. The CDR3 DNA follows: TGCGCCAGCAGCTTGGGCGGGACCTTACAGGATGAGCAGTTCTTC.